These 6 T cell receptor beta chains were all obtained from the same sample, sequenced in a study of T-cell reconstitution after alpha-beta-depleted transplantation in children (dated by TCRdb to about 2016). The sample's treatment or condition label is to be understood as: allogeneic hematopoietic cell transplantation with graft depleted of TCRalphabeta T cells and CD19 B cells. The library came from PCR. Sequencing used an Illumina HiSeq 2500. To normalize quantification of the TCRbeta repertoire, the TCR libraries were built with molecular barcoding that relied on unique molecular identifiers. TCRdb redid the processing of the public reads, applying fastp at Q25 and MiXCR, and retained in-frame beta chains. Every CDR3 protein is listed once, alongside the most common genes and DNA of its rows. This sample comprises around 200,000 distinct CDR3 sequences, under 13% of them detected only once. Approximately 30% of the sample is in the top ten clones.

This specimen was PBMCs, taken before TCRalphabeta/CD19-depleted stem cell transplant. These receptors were taken from a child in the first two years of life with acute myeloid leukemia, due to receive a stem cell transplant.

In its sample, this clonotype was seen many times. This rearrangement joins TRBV4-3 to TRBJ2-2; 9 bases line up with TRBD2. The CDR3 runs to 17 residues. Trimming removed 5 bases from V and 0 bases from J; junction bases left unmatched: 7. CDR1 is LGHNA, CDR2 YSLEER, per germline. The CDR3 is CASSIIAGAANTGELFF. CDR3 in DNA: TGCGCCAGCAGCATAATAGCGGGAGCCGCGAACACCGGGGAGCTGTTTTTT.

This clonotype appeared many times. The rearrangement joins TRBV10-3 to TRBJ1-2, with D tentatively TRBD1 (6 bases). The CDR3 runs 12 residues. CDR1 and CDR2 from the germline V gene are ENHRY and SYGVKD. Trimming cost V 6 bases and J 2 bases, with 7 bases left between them. In DNA form, the CDR3 reads TGTGCCATCAGAGGACAGAACTATGGCTACACCTTC. Translated, it gives CAIRGQNYGYTF.

This clonotype came up many times. The gene calls are TRBV5-1 and TRBJ1-1; 8 nucleotides agree with TRBD1. V lost 4 bases to trimming and J lost 1 base; unmatched junction nucleotides: 9. The CDR3 totals 16 residues. Germline assignment: CDR1 SGHRS and CDR2 YFSETQ. The CDR3 DNA reads as TGCGCCAGCAGCCCGGGACAGGCCACAAAGAACACTGAAGCTTTCTTT. It encodes CASSPGQATKNTEAFF.

This clonotype was detected ten times or more. The chain recombines TRBV29-1 with TRBJ2-3; 10 positions match TRBD1. Trimming cost V 5 bases and J 5 bases; bases outside gene matches: 7. The germline CDR1 and CDR2 sequences are SQVTM and ANQGSEA. This CDR3 region has 14 residues. Here the CDR3 DNA reads TGCAGCGTTCGACAGGGGGCGGGTGGAGATACGCAGTATTTT. It yields the protein CSVRQGAGGDTQYF.

This rearrangement joins TRBV2 to TRBJ2-1; TRBD2 matches at 9 bases. The V gene end was trimmed by 6 bases and the J gene end by 7 bases; junction bases not matched to a gene: 13. Germline V CDR1 and CDR2: SNHLY, FYNNEI. This CDR3 is built from 16 residues. The chain's CDR3 is CASSPRGGGADNEQFF. DNA for the CDR3: TGTGCCAGCAGCCCCCGGGGCGGGGGGGCTGATAATGAGCAGTTCTTC.

This clonotype was detected many times. The V gene is TRBV11-2, the J gene TRBJ2-2; D uncertain. Trimming stripped 7 bases from V and 5 bases from J, with 14 bases between. The CDR3 is made up of 14 amino acids. The germline gives CDR1 SGHAT, CDR2 FQNNGV. DNA of the CDR3: TGTGCCAGCACCGTTCCGTTACCGACCGGGGAGCTGTTTTTT. Protein sequence: CASTVPLPTGELFF.